This T cell receptor (beta chain) stems from a study of control samples from healthy donors and cancer patients. The CDR3 contains 12 residues. Germline CDR1 and CDR2: MDHEN and SYDVKM. The V and J ends lost 2 bases and 4 bases respectively, with 6 bases between them. Clones were read by immunoSEQ multiplex PCR, and TCRdb kept only the in-frame ones, dropping some. This sample has around 49,000 clones, with roughly nine tenths found just once. The chain is built from TRBV28 and TRBJ2-7; D unclear. Source material: PBMCs. The sequence derives from a man aged 35 to 55 with colorectal cancer. The CDR3 nucleotides are TGTGCCAGCAGTTTACCGAGGTACGAGCAGTACTTC. It codes for CASSLPRYEQYF.